This T cell receptor (beta chain) is from a study of blood T cells in healthy people across ages (dated by TCRdb to 2014 to 2015). At the level of the whole study: In model experiments, template switching captured roughly one uniquely barcoded TCR beta cDNA molecule for every two T cells. Using deep sequencing normalized with unique cDNA molecular identifiers, the study measured how TCR beta repertoire diversity changes with age. To avoid experimental bias, donors of different ages were spread randomly across the sequencing lanes. For two donors (one aged 18 to 30 and one aged 80 or older), the study analyzed two additional independent replicas of 1 million unique cDNA reads from the same blood draw. Four age groups were formed from the donors: young (average about 17 years), middle-aged (approximately 40), aged (about 68) and long-lived (around 80). General study outcomes and caveats: Because profiling used bulk unsorted PBMCs, naive and antigen-experienced compartments could not be compared conclusively. A strong correlation was found between observed TCR beta diversity and the percentage of naive T cells measured by flow cytometry. Estimates of total diversity from one million sequenced T cells were regarded as lower bounds and underestimates. Compared with the aged group, the long-lived group had more naive CD4+ T cells, fewer expanded clones and increased TCR diversity, suggesting age selection. As age increased, observed TCR beta diversity per million T cells dropped in a roughly linear way, and a significant reduction was already evident by age around 41. The CMV infection status of donors was not known, potentially confounding age-related changes in expanded clonotypes.

Including the terminal cysteine and phenylalanine, the CDR3 comprises 15 residues. Kept here is only the CDR3 DNA, which spans 45 bases and is read in frame from base 1. CDR1 is given as SGHNT and CDR2 as YYREEE, both from the germline V gene (reference sequence). A distance of 17 bases separates the germline ends of V and J, which lose 0 bases and 7 bases respectively. Notes on this clonotype: The specificity of this receptor is unknown. The input lacks base qualities; no much larger clone sits a single base away.

Libraries came from 5' RACE. Sequencing used an Illumina HiSeq 2500. The second PCR ran for roughly 7 to 12 cycles and used a J-beta primer mix along with a sample-barcoded 5' primer. Each TCR beta cDNA molecule received a unique molecular identifier from a template-switch 5' adaptor carrying 12 random nucleotides. Each sample yielded at least 2.5 million CDR3-containing paired-end reads. The Mint cDNA synthesis kit, primed by a TRBC-specific oligonucleotide, was used to synthesize first-strand cDNA from all RNA. Following uracil-DNA glycosylase treatment, a first 18-cycle PCR with universal primers M1SS and BC2_uni_R was performed on all cDNA. In the source study's methods: For normalization, 1 million high-quality reads were randomly selected from each sample, with every read carrying a distinct molecular identifier. Reads with shared molecular identifiers were discarded instead of being binned into consensus sequences. MiTCR, with a Q25 quality threshold and the strictest error-elimination algorithm, was used for CDR3 identification, clonotype clustering and error correction. A nonparametric unseen species model using Euler transformation provided a lower-bound estimate of total TCR beta diversity. TCRdb reprocessed the public reads (quality trimming at Q25 with fastp, clone calling with MiXCR) and kept in-frame beta chains. Identical CDR3 proteins give one entry, which carries the most common genes and DNA. Clone size and V and J calls follow TCRdb, not the original study. Present in this sample are around 900,000 distinct CDR3 sequences, about 51% of which were seen just once. The top ten hold about a fifth of the sample.

Donors were 39 systemically healthy Caucasian individuals from Russia aged roughly 6 to 90 years. Approximately 11 milliliters of peripheral blood were drawn from each donor into EDTA-treated Vacutainer tubes. Ficoll-Paque density-gradient centrifugation was used to isolate PBMCs, with at least 7 million per sample. Total RNA was extracted from PBMCs with Trizol reagent, with at least 5.5 micrograms obtained per sample. For every donor, an aliquot of PBMCs went through flow cytometry to measure the percentages of naive CD45RAhigh/CD27high T cells. The chain was built from TRBV5-4 and TRBJ2-7; TRBD2 could be the D gene, as 5 bases match. Sequencing input: blood. The sequence derives from a woman aged 55-69 years in good health. The CDR3 reads CASSLEAAASREQYF. In nucleotides, the sequence is TGTGCCAGCAGCTTGGAAGCAGCGGCAAGTAGGGAGCAGTACTTC.